This T cell receptor (beta chain) was sequenced during a study of post-analysis software for immune sequencing data. The wider study: The disease courses covered relapsing-remitting, secondary progressive and progressive-relapsing multiple sclerosis. General study points: Samples from one preparation batch, clustered by F measure, grouped strongly together. In patients, TRBV5-6, TRBV5-1 and TRBV20-1 belonged to four or five TRBV segments found more frequently than in controls. Compared against controls, patients with multiple sclerosis displayed significantly lower normalized Chao1 diversity.

This clonotype has only a few counts. Its antigen remains unidentified. Germline lookup yields CDR1 ENHRY and CDR2 SYGVKD. The CDR3 is 13 residues long. Trimming pared 2 bases from V and 7 bases from J, leaving 12 bases between. Libraries were made from TCR beta cDNA, and they carried unique molecular identifiers. T cells numbering roughly 0.9 to 11 million gave rise to a few hundred thousand cDNA molecules. TCRdb ran MiXCR on the PCR reads and lists one entry per CDR3 protein. This table has about 500,000 distinct CDR3 sequences, around 40% appearing once. Material: blood. The rearrangement uses TRBV10-3 and TRBJ2-7; either TRBD1 or TRBD2 may fit D (6 bases each). This receptor was identified in a girl aged 10-17 years with multiple sclerosis. CDR3 region: CAISEMKGGEQYF. The CDR3 DNA is TGTGCCATCAGTGAGATGAAGGGGGGTGAGCAGTACTTC.